The 6 T cell receptor beta chains below come from one sample, sequenced in a study of beta chain features in type 1 diabetes. No antigen has been assigned to these receptors. Expressed TCRB transcripts were sequenced after all isolated RNA was converted to cDNA. Measured with immunoSEQ multiplex PCR; TCRdb has only the in-frame clones, and not every one. This table holds hundreds of thousands of clones, over 12% found once. General observations from the study: Moderately but significantly shorter TCRB CDR3s were found in Type 1 diabetes patients in all four CD4+ subsets.

Material for sequencing was naive CD4+ T cells from blood. Receptor source: a man between 18 and 35 years old with type 1 diabetes.

CDR3 in amino acids: CASGGRYGYTF. The CDR3 nucleotides read TGTGCCAGCGGGGGGAGGTATGGCTACACCTTC. The chain is built from TRBV28 and TRBJ1-2; D may be TRBD1 (5 bases). The CDR3 contains 11 residues. Trimming cost V 8 bases and J 5 bases, with 9 bases left between them. Germline V gene data show CDR1 as MDHEN and CDR2 as SYDVKM.

This clone was seen a handful of times. The chain links TRBV28 to TRBJ2-1; D unresolved. The CDR3 contains 14 residues. The V gene lost 3 bases and the J gene lost 6 bases, with 12 bases spanning the gap. Germline CDR1 and CDR2: MDHEN and SYDVKM. The CDR3 spells CASSLGSLGNEQFF. CDR3 DNA: TGTGCCAGCAGTTTGGGTAGTCTCGGCAATGAGCAGTTCTTC.

This clone was seen a handful of times. This sequence joins TRBV28 and TRBJ1-4, with a possible D match to TRBD1 (6 bases). Germline CDR1 reads MDHEN; CDR2 reads SYDVKM. The CDR3 runs 15 residues. The germline V and J ends were trimmed by 6 bases and 5 bases, with 16 bases remaining between them. In DNA form, the CDR3 reads TGTGCCAGCAGCCGGCCCGGACAGTTAAATGAAAAACTGTTTTTT. Amino acid sequence: CASSRPGQLNEKLFF.

This clone was observed a few times. The chain links TRBV28 to TRBJ1-6; TRBD1 might be the D (6 bases). The CDR3 sequence is 15 residues long. The germline gives CDR1 MDHEN, CDR2 SYDVKM. Deletions cut 6 bases from V and 3 bases from J, with 12 bases between. The CDR3 loop reads CASSLDSFYNSPLHF. The CDR3 DNA is TGTGCCAGCAGCCTGGACAGCTTCTATAATTCACCCCTCCACTTT.

The gene calls are TRBV6-5 and TRBJ2-6, with no clear D. Deletions cut 5 bases from V and 1 base from J, with 9 bases between. The germline V gene encodes CDR1 MNHEY and CDR2 SVGAGI. This CDR3 is 15 amino acids long. The CDR3 region has the DNA TGTGCCAGCAGTATCCCGTTTTCTGGGGCCAACGTCCTGACTTTC. This encodes CASSIPFSGANVLTF.

The chain joins TRBV19 to TRBJ2-1; 14 nucleotides line up with TRBD2. Trimming at V came to 4 bases and at J to 0 bases, leaving 5 bases not matched to a gene. The CDR3 length is 18 residues. Looked up from germline, CDR1 is LNHDA and CDR2 is SQIVND (reference sequence). The CDR3 DNA is TGTGCCAGTAGTAGGGGACTAGCGGGAGTCTACTCCTACAATGAGCAGTTCTTC. It yields the protein CASSRGLAGVYSYNEQFF.